These T cell receptor beta chains were read from a single sample in a study of cytomegalovirus exposure and HLA in healthy donors. TCRdb's copy holds only in-frame clones and misses some; the assay was immunoSEQ multiplex PCR. The sample lists 160,000 or so clones; more than 65% were seen once. The sample was PBMCs. These receptors all stem from a man younger than 35 in good health and CMV-seropositive. Each CDR3 is given with its conserved first and last residue. The D gene is left open where the match is weak. Only part of the rows carry a size: once, few, many, or a class if the clone is expanded.

clone_size,cdr3_length,d_call,j_call,v_call,cdr3_nt,cdr3_aa
.,13,.,TRBJ1-5,TRBV6-1,TGTGCCAGCCGGAGAGAGCTGAACCAGCCCCAGCATTTT,CASRRELNQPQHF
.,16,.,TRBJ2-4,TRBV7-9,TGTGCCAGCAGCGGCGGGCGGCCCTTAGCCAAAAACATTCAGTACTTC,CASSGGRPLAKNIQYF
.,14,.,TRBJ1-4,TRBV18,TGTGCCAGCTCACAATACCCGCGGGGTGAAAAACTGTTTTTT,CASSQYPRGEKLFF
.,13,TRBD1,TRBJ1-2,TRBV2,TGTGCCAGCACCCTAGGACAGGGGGATGGCTACACCTTC,CASTLGQGDGYTF
.,15,.,TRBJ1-2,TRBV6-5,TGTGCCAGCAGTCACAAGACAGACAGTCTCTATGGCTACACCTTC,CASSHKTDSLYGYTF
.,12,.,TRBJ1-1,TRBV12-5,TGTGCTAGTGGACAGGGAAACACTGAAGCTTTCTTT,CASGQGNTEAFF
.,14,TRBD1,TRBJ2-7,TRBV29-1,TGCAGCGCTCGAGACAGGGATAGTTACTACGAGCAGTACTTC,CSARDRDSYYEQYF
.,13,.,TRBJ1-1,TRBV7-2,TGTGCCAGCAGCTTACGGGGGAACACTGAAGCTTTCTTT,CASSLRGNTEAFF
.,15,TRBD1,TRBJ2-7,TRBV27,TGTGCCAGCAGTTCTACCGGGACAGGGGTGTACGAGCAGTACTTC,CASSSTGTGVYEQYF
.,12,.,TRBJ2-1,TRBV28,TGTGCCAGCACCAAATCGCGTTTTGAGCAGTTCTTC,CASTKSRFEQFF
.,14,.,TRBJ2-2,TRBV7-6,TGTGCCAGCAGCTTCGGGACGAACACCGGGGAGCTGTTTTTT,CASSFGTNTGELFF
.,14,.,TRBJ2-7,TRBV6-6,TGTGCCAGCAGCGAGTGGAGTAACTCCTACGAGCAGTACTTC,CASSEWSNSYEQYF
few,12,.,TRBJ1-2,TRBV28,TGTGCCACCCAGACAGAGAGTTATGGCTACACCTTC,CATQTESYGYTF
.,14,.,TRBJ2-7,TRBV6-1,TGTGCCAGCAGTTTGGGGCCAGAAAGTAACGAGCAGTACTTC,CASSLGPESNEQYF
.,15,.,TRBJ1-1,TRBV2,TGTGCCAGCAGTCCGGGACTGGGGGAGCGAACTGAAGCTTTCTTT,CASSPGLGERTEAFF
once,18,TRBD1,TRBJ1-5,TRBV5-4,TGTGCCAGCAGCTTGGGGGGACAGGGTATCAATAGCAATCAGCCCCAGCATTTT,CASSLGGQGINSNQPQHF
few,13,.,TRBJ2-5,TRBV5-1,TGCGCCAGCAGCTTGGCAGACCAAGAGACCCAGTACTTC,CASSLADQETQYF
few,13,.,TRBJ2-7,TRBV7-9,TGTGCCAGCAGCACCGATGATACAGGGATACGGTACTTC,CASSTDDTGIRYF
once,15,.,TRBJ2-2,TRBV2,TGTGCCAGCAGTGAAGCGCTCGGGGGATCCGGGGAGCTGTTTTTT,CASSEALGGSGELFF
once,13,.,TRBJ2-1,TRBV5-4,TGTGCCAGCAGCTTGGTGCGGGATCATGAGCAGTTCTTC,CASSLVRDHEQFF
.,17,.,TRBJ1-6,TRBV5-6,TGTGCCAGCAGCTTGTTCGGGGGGAGCTCCTATAATTCACCCCTCCACTTT,CASSLFGGSSYNSPLHF
.,16,TRBD1,TRBJ2-2,TRBV7-3,TGTGCCAGCAGCCTAGGACAGGGGACGAACACCGGGGAGCTGTTTTTT,CASSLGQGTNTGELFF
.,15,TRBD1,TRBJ1-2,TRBV7-2,TGTGCCAGCAGCCCACAACAGGGGAGGAACTATGGCTACACCTTC,CASSPQQGRNYGYTF
.,12,.,TRBJ2-1,TRBV11-1,TGTGCCAGCAGCTTAGGGGGCATTGAGCAGTTCTTC,CASSLGGIEQFF
few,16,.,TRBJ2-1,TRBV7-9,TGTGCCAGCAGCTCCTCTAGTGGGAGCTCCTACAATGAGCAGTTCTTC,CASSSSSGSSYNEQFF
.,14,TRBD1,TRBJ2-1,TRBV28,TGTGCCAGCAGCGACAGGGTGGACTACAATGAGCAGTTCTTC,CASSDRVDYNEQFF